The TCR beta chain described here comes from a study of response to subunit inactivated influenza vaccine. Study results and limitations: Few new T cells, the authors suggested, are recruited by each seasonal influenza vaccination.

Points on this clonotype: The antigen is unknown.

Trimming shortened V by 5 bases and J by 7 bases, and 11 bases separated the two germline ends. The CDR3 sequence is 12 residues long. CDR1 and CDR2 from the germline V gene are DFQATT and SNEGSKA (reference sequence). TCRdb re-derived calls from the RT-PCR reads in MiXCR, one entry per CDR3 protein. The table includes 500,000 to 550,000 distinct CDR3 sequences, about 8% detected once. Sequenced here: PBMCs from blood, sampled 23 months after vaccination. This chain links TRBV20-1 with TRBJ2-2; no reliable D call. The origin of this receptor is a man between 50 and 69 years old who received an inactivated influenza vaccine. DNA of the CDR3: TGCAGTGCTTCCTCCCTGGTCGGGGAGCTGTTTTTT. Translation gives CSASSLVGELFF.